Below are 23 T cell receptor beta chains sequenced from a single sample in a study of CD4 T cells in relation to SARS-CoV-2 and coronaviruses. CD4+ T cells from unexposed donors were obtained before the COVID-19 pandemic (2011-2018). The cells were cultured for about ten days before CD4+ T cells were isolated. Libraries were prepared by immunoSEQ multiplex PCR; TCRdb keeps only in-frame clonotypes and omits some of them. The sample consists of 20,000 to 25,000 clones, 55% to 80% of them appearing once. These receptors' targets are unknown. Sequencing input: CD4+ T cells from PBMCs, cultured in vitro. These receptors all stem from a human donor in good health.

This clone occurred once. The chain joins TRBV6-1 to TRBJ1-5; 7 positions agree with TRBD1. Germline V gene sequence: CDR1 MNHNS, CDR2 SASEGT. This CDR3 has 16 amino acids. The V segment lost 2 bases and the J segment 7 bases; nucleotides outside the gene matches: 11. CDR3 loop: CASSELAGGAGQPQHF. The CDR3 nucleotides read TGTGCCAGCAGTGAATTGGCAGGGGGAGCAGGGCAGCCCCAGCATTTT.

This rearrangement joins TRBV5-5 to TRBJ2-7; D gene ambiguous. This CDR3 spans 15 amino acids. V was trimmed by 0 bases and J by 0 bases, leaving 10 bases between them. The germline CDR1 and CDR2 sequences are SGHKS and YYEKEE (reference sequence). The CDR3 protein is CASSLGIRSSYEQYF. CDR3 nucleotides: TGTGCCAGCAGCTTGGGTATCCGTTCCTCCTACGAGCAGTACTTC. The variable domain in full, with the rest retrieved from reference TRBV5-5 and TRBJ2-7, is DAGVTQSPTHLIKTRGQQVTLRCSPISGHKSVSWYQQVLGQGPQFIFQYYEKEERGRGNFPDRFSARQFPNYSSELNVNALLLGDSALYLCASSLGIRSSYEQYFGPGTRLTVT.

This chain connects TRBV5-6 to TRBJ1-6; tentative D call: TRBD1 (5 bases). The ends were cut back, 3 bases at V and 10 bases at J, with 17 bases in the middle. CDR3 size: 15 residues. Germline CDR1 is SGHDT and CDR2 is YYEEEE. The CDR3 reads CASSWGTGRSSPLHF. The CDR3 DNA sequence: TGTGCCAGCAGCTGGGGGACCGGACGCTCCTCACCCCTCCACTTT.

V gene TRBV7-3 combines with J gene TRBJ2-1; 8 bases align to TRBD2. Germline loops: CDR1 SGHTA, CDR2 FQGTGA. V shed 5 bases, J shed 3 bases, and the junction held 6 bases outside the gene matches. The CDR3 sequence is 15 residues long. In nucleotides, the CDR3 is TGTGCCAGCAGCCCGCGACTAGCGAACTACAATGAGCAGTTCTTC. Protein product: CASSPRLANYNEQFF.

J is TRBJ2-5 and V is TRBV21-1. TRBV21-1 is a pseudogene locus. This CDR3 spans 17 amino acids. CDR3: CASSPKIGPEPQETQYF. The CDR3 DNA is TGTGCCAGCAGCCCAAAGATTGGTCCCGAACCCCAAGAGACCCAGTACTTC.

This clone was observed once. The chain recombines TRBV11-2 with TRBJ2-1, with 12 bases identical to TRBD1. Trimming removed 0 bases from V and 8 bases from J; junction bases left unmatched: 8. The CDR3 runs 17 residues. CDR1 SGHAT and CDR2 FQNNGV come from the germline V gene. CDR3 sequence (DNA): TGTGCCAGCAGCTTAGATCTGCCCGGGACAGGGGGCCATGAGCAGTTCTTC. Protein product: CASSLDLPGTGGHEQFF.

For the CDR3, the DNA is TGTGCCAGCAGCCCTAGCTCCTACGAGCAGTACTTC. Translation gives CASSPSSYEQYF. This chain joins TRBV7-2 and TRBJ2-7; D gene uncertain. CDR1 SGHTA and CDR2 FQGNSA come from the germline V gene. V was shortened by 5 bases and J by 0 bases, with 5 bases between the two germline ends. This CDR3 has 12 residues.

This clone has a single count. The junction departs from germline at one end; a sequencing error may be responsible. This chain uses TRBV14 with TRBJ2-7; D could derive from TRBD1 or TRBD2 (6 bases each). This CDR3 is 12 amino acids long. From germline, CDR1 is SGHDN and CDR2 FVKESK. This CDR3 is CASSPMGGTQYF. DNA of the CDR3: TGTGCCAGCAGCCCGATGGGGGGCACGCAGTATTTC.

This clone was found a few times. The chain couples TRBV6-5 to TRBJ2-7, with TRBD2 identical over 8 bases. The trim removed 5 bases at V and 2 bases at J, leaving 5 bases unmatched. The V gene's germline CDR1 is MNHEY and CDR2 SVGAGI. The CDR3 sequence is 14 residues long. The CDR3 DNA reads TGTGCCAGCAGTACCACGGGGGGGGCCTACGAGCAGTACTTC. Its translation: CASSTTGGAYEQYF.

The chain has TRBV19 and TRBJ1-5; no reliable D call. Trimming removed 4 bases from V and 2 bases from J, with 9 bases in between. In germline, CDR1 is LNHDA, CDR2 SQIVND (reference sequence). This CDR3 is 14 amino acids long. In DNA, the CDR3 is TGTGCCAGTAGTACCCTGGTTGGCAATCAGCCCCAGCATTTT. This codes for CASSTLVGNQPQHF.

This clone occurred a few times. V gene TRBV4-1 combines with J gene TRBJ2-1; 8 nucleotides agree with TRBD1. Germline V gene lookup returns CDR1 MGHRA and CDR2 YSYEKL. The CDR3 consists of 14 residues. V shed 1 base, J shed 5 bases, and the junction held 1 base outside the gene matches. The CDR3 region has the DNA TGCGCCAGCAGCCAAGCACAGGGGGACAATGAGCAGTTCTTC. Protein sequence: CASSQAQGDNEQFF.

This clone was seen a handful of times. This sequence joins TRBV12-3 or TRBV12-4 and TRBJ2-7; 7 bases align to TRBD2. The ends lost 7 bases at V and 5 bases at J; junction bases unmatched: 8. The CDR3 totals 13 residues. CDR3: CASTATSPHEQYF. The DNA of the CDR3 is TGTGCCAGCACGGCGACTAGCCCGCACGAGCAGTACTTC.

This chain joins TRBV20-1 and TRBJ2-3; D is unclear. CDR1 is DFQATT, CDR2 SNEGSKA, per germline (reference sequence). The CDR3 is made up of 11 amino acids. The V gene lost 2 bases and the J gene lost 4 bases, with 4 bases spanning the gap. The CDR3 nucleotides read TGCAGTGCTAGACTCGCAGATACGCAGTATTTT. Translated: CSARLADTQYF.

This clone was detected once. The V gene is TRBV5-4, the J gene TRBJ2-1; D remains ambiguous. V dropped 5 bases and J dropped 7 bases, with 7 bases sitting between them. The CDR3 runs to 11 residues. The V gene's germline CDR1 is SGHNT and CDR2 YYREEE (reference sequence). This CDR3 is CASSARNEQFF. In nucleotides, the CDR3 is TGTGCCAGCAGTGCAAGGAATGAGCAGTTCTTC.

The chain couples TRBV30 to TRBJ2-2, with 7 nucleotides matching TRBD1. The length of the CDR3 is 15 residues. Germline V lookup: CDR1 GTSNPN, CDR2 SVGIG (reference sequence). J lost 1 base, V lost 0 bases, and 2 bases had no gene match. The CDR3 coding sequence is TGTGCCTGGAGTGTACGACAGGGGAACACCGGGGAGCTGTTTTTT. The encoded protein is CAWSVRQGNTGELFF.

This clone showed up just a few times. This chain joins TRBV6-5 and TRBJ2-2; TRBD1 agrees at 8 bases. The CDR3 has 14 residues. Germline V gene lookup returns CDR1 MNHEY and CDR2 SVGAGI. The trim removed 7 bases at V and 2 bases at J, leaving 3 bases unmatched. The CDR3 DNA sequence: TGTGCCAGCAATGGACAGGGCAACACCGGGGAGCTGTTTTTT. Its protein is CASNGQGNTGELFF.

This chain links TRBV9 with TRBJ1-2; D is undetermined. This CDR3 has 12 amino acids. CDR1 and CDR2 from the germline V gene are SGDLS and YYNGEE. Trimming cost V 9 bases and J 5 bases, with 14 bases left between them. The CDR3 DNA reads TGTGCCACCTTCCGGGGAGAGTATGGCTACACCTTC. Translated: CATFRGEYGYTF.

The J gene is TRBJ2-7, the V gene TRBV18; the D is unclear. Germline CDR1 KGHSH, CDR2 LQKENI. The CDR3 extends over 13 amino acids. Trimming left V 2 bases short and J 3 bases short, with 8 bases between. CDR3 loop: CASSPGYNYEQYF. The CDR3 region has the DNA TGTGCCAGCTCACCAGGGTATAACTACGAGCAGTACTTC.

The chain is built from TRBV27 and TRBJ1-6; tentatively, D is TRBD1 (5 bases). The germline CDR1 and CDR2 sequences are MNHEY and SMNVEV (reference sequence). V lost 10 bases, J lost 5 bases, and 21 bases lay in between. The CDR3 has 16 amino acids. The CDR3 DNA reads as TGTGCCACCCGCCGTTCCGATGGGGCGGATAATTCACCCCTCCACTTT. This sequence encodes CATRRSDGADNSPLHF.

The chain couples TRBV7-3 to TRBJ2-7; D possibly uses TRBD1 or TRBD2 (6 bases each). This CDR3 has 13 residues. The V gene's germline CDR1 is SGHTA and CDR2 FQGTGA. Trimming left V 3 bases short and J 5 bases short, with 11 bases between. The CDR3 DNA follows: TGTGCCAGCAGCTTCGCAGGGGAGGACGAGCAGTACTTC. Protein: CASSFAGEDEQYF.

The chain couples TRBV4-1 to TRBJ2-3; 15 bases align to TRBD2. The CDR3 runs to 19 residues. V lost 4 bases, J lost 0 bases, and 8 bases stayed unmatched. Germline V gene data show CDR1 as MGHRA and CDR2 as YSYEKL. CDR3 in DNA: TGCGCCAGCAGCCCCAGGACTAGCGGGGGGGCGTTTAGCACAGATACGCAGTATTTT. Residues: CASSPRTSGGAFSTDTQYF.

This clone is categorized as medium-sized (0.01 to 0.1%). DNA for the CDR3: TGTGCCACTAGGTATTCCTGGGGAGGGAGCACTGAAGCTTTCTTT. Residues: CATRYSWGGSTEAFF. The V gene is TRBV27, the J gene TRBJ1-1; unclear D gene. The germline gives CDR1 MNHEY, CDR2 SMNVEV (reference sequence). This CDR3 is 15 amino acids long. Trimming removed 10 bases at V and 4 bases at J, with 22 bases between.

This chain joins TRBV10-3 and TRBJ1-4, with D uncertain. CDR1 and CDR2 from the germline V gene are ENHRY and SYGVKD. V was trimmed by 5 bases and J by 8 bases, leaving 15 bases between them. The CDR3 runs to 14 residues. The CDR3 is CAISPTAEEEKLFF. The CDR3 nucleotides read TGTGCCATCAGTCCTACTGCGGAAGAGGAAAAACTGTTTTTT.